What follows are 32 T cell receptor beta chains derived from one specimen sequenced in a study of beta chain features in type 1 diabetes. The isolated RNA, all of it, was reverse transcribed, so expressed TCRB transcripts were what got sequenced. Some clones are missing from TCRdb's copy, which holds only in-frame ones; the method was immunoSEQ multiplex PCR. The profile covers approximately 470,000 clones, with over 25% appearing a single time and about 0.065% taken by the ten largest. The sequencing sample was made of naive CD4+ T cells from blood. Receptors were obtained from a young man in good health.

V is TRBV29-1 and J is TRBJ2-6; D is unresolved. The CDR3 has 14 residues. V was shortened by 1 base and J by 2 bases, with 6 bases between the two germline ends. Germline V gene sequence: CDR1 SQVTM, CDR2 ANQGSEA. Here the CDR3 reads CSVEGRAGANVLTF. The CDR3 DNA sequence: TGCAGCGTTGAAGGTCGGGCTGGGGCCAACGTCCTGACTTTC.

CDR3 sequence (DNA): TGTGCCAGCAGTACAAGACATGGGGGCCCGGGCGGGGAGCTGTTTTTT. Protein: CASSTRHGGPGGELFF. The chain carries TRBV25-1 and TRBJ2-2; a possible D gene is TRBD1 (6 bases). The CDR3 length is 16 residues. V shed 5 bases and J shed 7 bases, with 20 bases lying between them. CDR1 is MGHDK and CDR2 is SYGVNS in the germline V gene.

The J gene is TRBJ2-4, the V gene TRBV5-4; weak D call: TRBD2 (5 bases). V lost 4 bases, J lost 0 bases, and 20 bases lay in between. Germline-derived CDR1 and CDR2 are SGHNT and YYREEE (reference sequence). This CDR3 contains 18 residues. The CDR3 sequence is CASSQDPGSLRAKNIQYF. In nucleotides, the CDR3 is TGTGCCAGCAGCCAAGATCCGGGATCCTTACGAGCCAAAAACATTCAGTACTTC.

The V call is TRBV18, the J call TRBJ2-7; TRBD1 agrees at 7 bases. The ends lost 3 bases at V and 1 base at J; junction bases unmatched: 6. Germline CDR1 and CDR2: KGHSH and LQKENI. The CDR3 sequence is 15 residues long. CDR3 nucleotides: TGTGCCAGCTCACCCGACAGGGTAAGGTCCTACGAGCAGTACTTC. Protein product: CASSPDRVRSYEQYF.

Of note for this clone: Other DNA sequences in the sample encode the same CDR3. This chain joins TRBV5-1 and TRBJ2-3, with D unresolved. This CDR3 is built from 12 residues. V shed 2 bases and J shed 0 bases, with 1 base lying between them. Germline CDR1 reads SGHRS; CDR2 reads YFSETQ. This chain's CDR3 is CASSLSTDTQYF. The CDR3, as DNA: TGCGCCAGCAGCTTAAGCACAGATACGCAGTATTTT.

The chain recombines TRBV19 with TRBJ2-7, with 7 bases fitting TRBD1. The germline CDR1 and CDR2 sequences are LNHDA and SQIVND (reference sequence). The CDR3 loop spans 14 amino acids. Trimming cost V 4 bases and J 0 bases; bases outside gene matches: 3. CDR3 nucleotides: TGTGCCAGTAGTACCCACAGGGGCTCCTACGAGCAGTACTTC. This translates into CASSTHRGSYEQYF.

This clone was seen more than once but under ten times. The chain uses TRBV30 and TRBJ2-2; D uncertain. Trimming took 3 bases from V and 4 from J, leaving 12 bases between them. CDR1 and CDR2 from the germline V gene are GTSNPN and SVGIG (reference sequence). The CDR3 totals 14 residues. CDR3 nucleotide sequence: TGTGCCTGGAGATACCGGTCGAGCACCGGGGAGCTGTTTTTT. This codes for CAWRYRSSTGELFF.

V is TRBV9 and J is TRBJ1-4; D is undetermined. The ends were cut back, 0 bases at V and 5 bases at J, with 8 bases in the middle. The germline CDR1 and CDR2 sequences are SGDLS and YYNGEE. CDR3 size: 14 residues. The DNA of the CDR3 is TGTGCCAGCAGCGTAGGGACGCAGAATGAAAAACTGTTTTTT. It specifies CASSVGTQNEKLFF.

This rearrangement joins TRBV18 to TRBJ1-1; TRBD1 matches at 7 bases. V trimming: 3 bases; J trimming: 1 base; junction bases outside the gene matches: 5. Germline CDR1 KGHSH, CDR2 LQKENI. The CDR3 has 15 residues. In DNA form, the CDR3 reads TGTGCCAGCTCACCGACAGGGAGGGGGAACACTGAAGCTTTCTTT. Translation: CASSPTGRGNTEAFF.

This rearrangement joins TRBV29-1 to TRBJ2-2, with 7 bases that match TRBD1. From germline, CDR1 is SQVTM and CDR2 ANQGSEA. The CDR3 is made up of 12 amino acids. V lost 7 bases and J lost 2; bases outside the gene matches: 1. CDR3: CSGQGNTGELFF. The CDR3 nucleotides read TGCAGCGGACAGGGTAACACCGGGGAGCTGTTTTTT.

The V call is TRBV14, the J call TRBJ2-6, with D possibly matching TRBD1 (5 bases). V lost 4 bases, J lost 0 bases, and 10 bases lay in between. The CDR3 length is 16 residues. The germline CDR1 and CDR2 sequences are SGHDN and FVKESK. CDR3 DNA sequence: TGTGCCAGCAGCCCAGGGTTCCACTCTGGGGCCAACGTCCTGACTTTC. Its translation is CASSPGFHSGANVLTF. Filled out from reference TRBV14 and TRBJ2-6, the complete variable domain reads EAGVTQFPSHSVIEKGQTVTLRCDPISGHDNLYWYRRVMGKEIKFLLHFVKESKQDESGMPNNRFLAERTGGTYSTLKVQPAELEDSGVYFCASSPGFHSGANVLTFGAGSRLTVL.

This clone has only a few counts. The chain employs TRBV30 and TRBJ2-3; 10 bases fit TRBD2. V lost 3 bases and J lost 3; bases outside the gene matches: 6. The CDR3 is 15 amino acids. Germline V CDR1 and CDR2: GTSNPN, SVGIG (reference sequence). The CDR3 spells CAWSPGAGGTDTQYF. CDR3 sequence (DNA): TGTGCCTGGAGCCCCGGAGCGGGAGGGACAGATACGCAGTATTTT.

The chain joins TRBV7-2 to TRBJ1-1; TRBD1 matches at 7 bases. In germline, CDR1 is SGHTA, CDR2 FQGNSA. Trimming took 5 bases from V and 11 from J; bases not matched to a gene: 8. The CDR3 is made up of 12 amino acids. In DNA, the CDR3 is TGTGCCAGCAGCCCAAGGGGGCTGGGCGCTTTCTTT. This translates into CASSPRGLGAFF.

The J gene is TRBJ2-1, the V gene TRBV7-9; D unresolved. Per the germline V gene, CDR1 is SEHNR and CDR2 is FQNEAQ (reference sequence). Trimming removed 3 bases from V and 4 bases from J, with 13 bases in between. This CDR3 contains 15 residues. CDR3: CASSFPYGPYNEQFF. CDR3 in DNA: TGTGCCAGCAGCTTTCCCTATGGACCTTACAATGAGCAGTTCTTC.

The chain employs TRBV30 and TRBJ2-1, with no clear D. The V end was cut by 0 bases, the J end by 7 bases, with 13 bases between. Germline CDR1 reads GTSNPN; CDR2 reads SVGIG (reference sequence). The CDR3 is 14 amino acids. CDR3 loop: CAWSVGSLRNEQFF. The CDR3 DNA reads as TGTGCCTGGAGTGTAGGCTCGCTGAGGAATGAGCAGTTCTTC.

This sequence joins TRBV30 and TRBJ1-5; D call uncertain. The germline V and J ends were trimmed by 3 bases and 7 bases, with 13 bases remaining between them. This CDR3 has 13 residues. Germline loops: CDR1 GTSNPN, CDR2 SVGIG (reference sequence). The CDR3 here is CAWREGFGQPQHF. The CDR3 nucleotides read TGTGCCTGGAGAGAGGGCTTCGGGCAGCCCCAGCATTTT.

The rearrangement joins TRBV6-5 to TRBJ2-7, with D uncertain. The CDR3 is 14 residues long. Germline lookup yields CDR1 MNHEY and CDR2 SVGAGI. Between the trimmed V and J ends, which lost 5 bases and 0 bases, there was a span of 11 bases. The CDR3 sequence is CASSPAVGSYEQYF. The CDR3 coding sequence is TGTGCCAGCAGTCCGGCGGTTGGCTCCTACGAGCAGTACTTC.

The V call is TRBV30, the J call TRBJ2-5; D unresolved. With 6 bases removed from V and 0 bases from J, the gap between germline ends came to 14 bases. Germline values: CDR1 GTSNPN, CDR2 SVGIG (reference sequence). The CDR3 loop spans 14 amino acids. For the CDR3, the DNA is TGTGCCTGCTGCACCCAAGGGAACCAAGAGACCCAGTACTTC. Its protein product is CACCTQGNQETQYF.

The chain combines TRBV29-1 with TRBJ2-5; TRBD2 matches 10 bases. V trimming: 6 bases; J trimming: 4 bases; junction bases outside the gene matches: 5. Germline V gene lookup returns CDR1 SQVTM and CDR2 ANQGSEA. This CDR3 has 13 residues. In DNA, the CDR3 is TGCAGCGTGAGTCGGACTAGCGGAGAGACCCAGTACTTC. Translating it yields CSVSRTSGETQYF.

The chain uses TRBV2 and TRBJ2-1; D is unclear. V gave up 4 bases and J gave up 0 bases, with 7 bases separating them. From germline, CDR1 is SNHLY and CDR2 FYNNEI. The CDR3 has 14 residues. For the CDR3, the DNA is TGTGCCAGCAGTGTCGGAAGCTCCTACAATGAGCAGTTCTTC. Translating it yields CASSVGSSYNEQFF. Looking up the rest from reference TRBV2 and TRBJ2-1 gives the full variable domain: EPEVTQTPSHQVTQMGQEVILRCVPISNHLYFYWYRQILGQKVEFLVSFYNNEISEKSEIFDDQFSVERPDGSNFTLKIRSTKLEDSAMYFCASSVGSSYNEQFFGPGTRLTVL.

This clone was observed a few times. The chain uses TRBV7-2 and TRBJ2-3; 11 bases are a match to TRBD2. Trimming cost V 1 base and J 10 bases; bases outside gene matches: 7. Looked up from germline, CDR1 is SGHTA and CDR2 is FQGNSA. The CDR3 is 15 residues long. The CDR3 sequence is CASSLVAGLAVAQYF. The CDR3 nucleotides are TGTGCCAGCAGCTTAGTAGCGGGACTAGCGGTGGCGCAGTATTTT. Full variable domain (rest looked up from reference TRBV7-2 and TRBJ2-3): GAGVSQSPSNKVTEKGKDVELRCDPISGHTALYWYRQSLGQGLEFLIYFQGNSAPDKSGLPSDRFSAERTGGSVSTLTIQRTQQEDSAVYLCASSLVAGLAVAQYFGPGTRLTVL.

V usage is TRBV7-9 and J usage is TRBJ1-1; D possibly corresponds to TRBD1 (5 bases). V was pared by 5 bases and J by 11 bases, with 18 bases between. Germline CDR1 is SEHNR and CDR2 is FQNEAQ (reference sequence). This CDR3 spans 13 amino acids. The CDR3 sequence: CASSQPGAEMAFF. The CDR3, as DNA: TGTGCCAGCAGCCAACCTGGGGCGGAGATGGCTTTCTTT. The full variable domain, in which reference TRBV7-9 and TRBJ1-1 provide the parts outside the CDR3, is DTGVSQNPRHKITKRGQNVTFRCDPISEHNRLYWYRQTLGQGPEFLTYFQNEAQLEKSRLLSDRFSAERPKGSFSTLEIQRTEQGDSAMYLCASSQPGAEMAFFGQGTRLTVV.

The chain links TRBV5-1 to TRBJ2-3; D unclear. V shed 0 bases and J shed 7 bases, with 6 bases lying between them. This CDR3 comprises 12 residues. The V gene's germline CDR1 is SGHRS and CDR2 YFSETQ. CDR3 coding DNA: TGCGCCAGCAGCTTGGCCCTGTATACGCAGTATTTT. This translates into CASSLALYTQYF.

The chain is built from TRBV11-2 and TRBJ2-1; 10 bases line up with TRBD2. This CDR3 is 15 amino acids long. Trimming took 2 bases from V and 2 from J; bases not matched to a gene: 0. Germline assignment: CDR1 SGHAT and CDR2 FQNNGV. CDR3 sequence: CASSLTSGTYNEQFF. The DNA for the CDR3 is TGTGCCAGCAGCTTAACTAGCGGGACCTACAATGAGCAGTTCTTC.

The rearrangement links TRBV14 to TRBJ2-7; D is uncertain. CDR1 is SGHDN, CDR2 FVKESK, per germline. Trimming pared 0 bases from V and 6 bases from J, leaving 12 bases between. The CDR3 runs 14 residues. CDR3 in amino acids: CASSQDPGQSEQYF. The CDR3 region has the DNA TGTGCCAGCAGCCAAGATCCCGGCCAGTCCGAGCAGTACTTC.

This clone was seen a handful of times. The chain recombines TRBV7-9 with TRBJ1-2, with D possibly matching TRBD1 (6 bases). Trimming left V 5 bases short and J 4 bases short, with 14 bases between. CDR3 length: 14 residues. The germline CDR1 and CDR2 sequences are SEHNR and FQNEAQ (reference sequence). CDR3 nucleotide sequence: TGTGCCAGCAGCGCGTACGGGACAATCTATGGCTACACCTTC. Encoded protein: CASSAYGTIYGYTF.

The chain employs TRBV6-6 and TRBJ2-7; 7 positions match TRBD2. Trimming removed 0 bases from V and 7 bases from J; junction bases left unmatched: 9. This CDR3 contains 15 residues. Germline V lookup: CDR1 MNHNY, CDR2 SVGAGI (reference sequence). The CDR3 region has the DNA TGTGCCAGCAGTTACTCGAGCCCACTGCGGGGGGAGCAGTACTTC. This sequence encodes CASSYSSPLRGEQYF.

CDR3 coding DNA: TGTGCCAGCAGCCAAGATTTGGGGGCTTACTACGAGCAGTACTTC. Protein: CASSQDLGAYYEQYF. The chain is built from TRBV14 and TRBJ2-7, with D possibly matching TRBD1 (6 bases). V was pared by 0 bases and J by 3 bases, with 12 bases between. This CDR3 spans 15 amino acids. In germline, CDR1 is SGHDN, CDR2 FVKESK.

The chain combines TRBV5-1 with TRBJ1-1; D is unresolved. Germline V gene data show CDR1 as SGHRS and CDR2 as YFSETQ. The length of the CDR3 is 14 residues. V lost 0 bases to trimming and J lost 1 base, with 7 bases between them. The CDR3 sequence is CASSLGAGNTEAFF. CDR3 in DNA: TGCGCCAGCAGCTTGGGGGCAGGGAACACTGAAGCTTTCTTT.

The V and J genes are TRBV30 and TRBJ2-6, with D perhaps matching TRBD1 (6 bases). Trimming removed 7 bases at V and 1 base at J, with 14 bases between. The CDR3 consists of 15 residues. The germline V gene has CDR1 GTSNPN and CDR2 SVGIG (reference sequence). In DNA, the CDR3 is TGTGCCTCGGACAGATCAACGTCTGGGGCCAACGTCCTGACTTTC. Translation gives CASDRSTSGANVLTF.

This clone has only a few counts. The V call is TRBV7-2, the J call TRBJ1-2; no reliable D call. The germline V gene encodes CDR1 SGHTA and CDR2 FQGNSA. The ends were cut back, 3 bases at V and 2 bases at J, with 16 bases in the middle. The CDR3 totals 16 residues. CDR3 nucleotides: TGTGCCAGCAGCTTGGGCCCTGCAACGTCGAACTATGGCTACACCTTC. Protein: CASSLGPATSNYGYTF. The full variable domain, rest sourced from reference TRBV7-2 and TRBJ1-2, is GAGVSQSPSNKVTEKGKDVELRCDPISGHTALYWYRQSLGQGLEFLIYFQGNSAPDKSGLPSDRFSAERTGGSVSTLTIQRTQQEDSAVYLCASSLGPATSNYGYTFGSGTRLTVV.

In its sample, this clone was seen once. The chain joins TRBV7-9 to TRBJ1-2; 9 bases line up with TRBD1. In germline, CDR1 is SEHNR, CDR2 FQNEAQ (reference sequence). The J segment lost 5 bases and the V segment lost 5 bases, leaving 6 bases of the junction unmatched. The length of the CDR3 is 14 residues. This chain's CDR3 is CASSPSTGGYGYTF. CDR3 coding DNA: TGTGCCAGCAGCCCATCGACAGGGGGATATGGCTACACCTTC.